Following are 10 T cell receptor beta chains from one sample sequenced in a study of OX40 agonist ivuxolimab in advanced cancers. The protocol was immunoSEQ multiplex PCR, while the TCRdb copy is restricted to in-frame clones and leaves out a portion. The sample contains tens of thousands of clones, 85% of which appear only once. The specimen comprised CD4+ or CD8+ T cells sorted from blood, sampled in a trial of the OX40 agonist ivuxolimab. The receptor source for this set is an adult with an advanced solid tumor such as melanoma, head and neck, liver or kidney cancer.

This clone was seen only once. The rearrangement uses TRBV4-3 and TRBJ1-2, with D tentatively TRBD1 (6 bases). The V gene's germline CDR1 is LGHNA and CDR2 YSLEER. The V end lost 8 bases, the J end lost 8 bases, and 30 bases lay between the germline ends. The CDR3 totals 17 residues. The CDR3 here is CASAEDLGTPKARGYTF. As DNA, the CDR3 is TGCGCCAGCGCAGAAGACCTGGGGACACCGAAAGCGAGGGGCTACACCTTC.

The chain couples TRBV13 to TRBJ2-7, with 12 bases identical to TRBD2. V dropped 4 bases and J dropped 2; count of bases not matched to a gene: 6. From germline, CDR1 is PRHDT and CDR2 FYEKMQ (reference sequence). CDR3 length equals 16 residues. The CDR3 DNA follows: TGTGCCAGCAGCTCGGTCGGACTAGCGGGGACCTACGAGCAGTACTTC. It encodes CASSSVGLAGTYEQYF.

The chain has TRBV7-6 and TRBJ2-4, with D possibly being TRBD1 (5 bases). Germline V lookup: CDR1 SGHVS, CDR2 FNYEAQ. The CDR3 extends over 16 amino acids. The V end was cut by 0 bases, the J end by 1 base, with 10 bases between. For the CDR3, the DNA is TGTGCCAGCAGCTTAGCGGGGCTAGGTGCCAAAAACATTCAGTACTTC. Protein: CASSLAGLGAKNIQYF.

V and J are TRBV9 and TRBJ2-2; the match to TRBD1 covers 10 bases. Trimming removed 4 bases from V and 7 bases from J; junction bases left unmatched: 7. Per germline, CDR1 SGDLS and CDR2 YYNGEE. The CDR3 covers 15 residues. The CDR3 coding sequence is TGTGCCAGCAGCTCCGGGACAGGGGCTATCGGGGAGCTGTTTTTT. Amino acid sequence: CASSSGTGAIGELFF.

The chain uses TRBV5-1 and TRBJ1-2, with a weak D call TRBD1 (6 bases). V was cut by 1 base and J by 4 bases, with 8 bases left in between. The germline V gene encodes CDR1 SGHRS and CDR2 YFSETQ. The CDR3 totals 13 residues. This chain's CDR3 is CASSLLDSYGYTF. DNA for the CDR3: TGCGCCAGCAGCTTGCTGGACAGCTATGGCTACACCTTC.

The V and J genes are TRBV7-2 and TRBJ2-7; 7 bases match TRBD2. The CDR3 contains 13 residues. V lost 4 bases and J lost 3; bases outside the gene matches: 3. Germline V gene data show CDR1 as SGHTA and CDR2 as FQGNSA. CDR3 DNA sequence: TGTGCCAGCAGCTCAGGACTAGTCTACGAGCAGTACTTC. It encodes CASSSGLVYEQYF.

This chain links TRBV11-1 with TRBJ2-5; 10 bases line up with TRBD2. The junction had 7 bases not matched to a gene; V was cut back by 2 bases and J by 4 bases. This CDR3 is 16 amino acids long. Germline V gene lookup returns CDR1 SGHAT and CDR2 FQDESV (reference sequence). CDR3: CASSLLGLAGVETQYF. The CDR3 DNA is TGTGCCAGCAGCTTACTAGGCCTAGCGGGAGTAGAGACCCAGTACTTC. The full variable domain, rest sourced from reference TRBV11-1 and TRBJ2-5, is EAEVAQSPRYKITEKSQAVAFWCDPISGHATLYWYRQILGQGPELLVQFQDESVVDDSQLPKDRFSAERLKGVDSTLKIQPAELGDSAMYLCASSLLGLAGVETQYFGPGTRLLVL.

As for this clone: The junction shows a germline mismatch at one end, possibly a read error. The chain recombines TRBV7-7 with TRBJ2-7; TRBD1 might be the D (6 bases). The germline CDR1 and CDR2 sequences are SSHAT and FNYEAQ (reference sequence). This CDR3 has 14 residues. The CDR3 DNA sequence: TGTGCTAGCAGCTTAGGTACAGGGAACTACGAGCAGTACTTC. Translating it yields CASSLGTGNYEQYF. The variable domain in full, completed from reference TRBV7-7 and TRBJ2-7, reads GAGVSQSPRYKVTKRGQDVTLRCDPISSHATLYWYQQALGQGPEFLTYFNYEAQPDKSGLPSDRFSAERPEGSISTLTIQRTEQRDSAMYRCASSLGTGNYEQYFGPGTRLTVT.

V is TRBV10-3 and J is TRBJ2-3, with 12 bases identical to TRBD2. This CDR3 spans 17 amino acids. Germline CDR1 ENHRY, CDR2 SYGVKD. V gave up 6 bases and J gave up 3 bases; unmatched junction bases: 10. The CDR3: CAISSGTSGFDTDTQYF. Here the CDR3 DNA reads TGTGCCATCAGCTCCGGGACTAGCGGGTTCGATACAGATACGCAGTATTTT.

This chain uses TRBV9 with TRBJ1-4; 7 bases line up with TRBD1. This CDR3 has 15 amino acids. CDR1 is SGDLS and CDR2 is YYNGEE in the germline V gene. The V and J ends lost 0 bases and 6 bases, in that order; junction bases with no gene match: 5. This chain's CDR3 is CASSVGGGGDEKLFF. The CDR3 bases are TGTGCCAGCAGCGTAGGAGGGGGCGGTGATGAAAAACTGTTTTTT. Full variable domain (remainder filled in from reference TRBV9 and TRBJ1-4): DSGVTQTPKHLITATGQRVTLRCSPRSGDLSVYWYQQSLDQGLQFLIQYYNGEERAKGNILERFSAQQFPDLHSELNLSSLELGDSALYFCASSVGGGGDEKLFFGSGTQLSVL.